This T cell receptor (beta chain) is from a study of shared clonotypes between healthy human individuals. Study conclusions and caveats: On the whole, naive subsets had larger estimated richness than memory subsets had. Only blood was sampled, and tissue TCR repertoires likely differ from blood ones. Approximately 5.1% was the fraction of naive CD4 clonotypes found shared across a handful of donors. Non-shared clonotypes showed lower generation probabilities than clonotypes common to all four donors.

J was trimmed by 5 bases and V by 3 bases; bases with no gene match: 1. The CDR3 runs 14 residues. The germline V gene encodes CDR1 LGHNA and CDR2 YNFKEQ. Method: immunoSEQ multiplex PCR; TCRdb's copy keeps in-frame clones and lacks some. Among about 2.4 million clones, just over 90% were seen once, and the ten largest hold roughly 0.14%. Notes on this clone: Its antigen remains unknown.

The sample consisted of naive CD4+ T cells sorted from blood. Specified subset: CD45RA+ positively selected. This chain connects TRBV4-2 to TRBJ1-5; 10 positions match TRBD1. This clonotype was sampled from a young man in good health. CDR3: CASSQGTGDQPQHF. The CDR3 DNA sequence: TGTGCCAGCAGCCAGGGGACAGGGGATCAGCCCCAGCATTTT.